Shown below are 22 T cell receptor beta chains from a single sample sequenced in a study of shared clonotypes between healthy human individuals. Produced via immunoSEQ multiplex PCR; TCRdb's table is partial and in-frame only. The table records over 400,000 clones, almost 80% of them present only once. Material for sequencing was PBMCs. Receptors were obtained from a woman aged 40 to 50 in good health. Some clones in this sample may be carry-over from other donors' samples.

This clone has only one observation. This chain connects TRBV28 to TRBJ1-2, with D possibly being TRBD1 (5 bases). There are 12 residues in the CDR3. With 7 bases removed from V and 6 bases from J, the gap between germline ends came to 12 bases. The germline V gene encodes CDR1 MDHEN and CDR2 SYDVKM. CDR3 in DNA: TGTGCCAGCACCTCAGGGTACGATGGCTACACCTTC. It translates to CASTSGYDGYTF.

The chain has TRBV5-1 and TRBJ2-7; TRBD2 agrees at 11 bases. Germline lookup yields CDR1 SGHRS and CDR2 YFSETQ. The CDR3 consists of 14 residues. Trimming took 4 bases from V and 6 from J; bases not matched to a gene: 6. The CDR3 here is CASSVTSGSSEQYF. CDR3 sequence (DNA): TGCGCCAGCAGCGTTACTAGCGGGAGTTCCGAGCAGTACTTC.

This chain links TRBV18 with TRBJ2-5, with 7 positions matching TRBD1. Germline CDR1 is KGHSH and CDR2 is LQKENI. This CDR3 contains 15 residues. V shed 3 bases and J 11 bases; nucleotides not matched to a gene: 15. CDR3 bases: TGTGCCAGCTCACCTCTTAGTCTACAGGGGAGTGAGCAGTACTTC. Amino acid sequence: CASSPLSLQGSEQYF.

The chain has TRBV18 and TRBJ2-5; either TRBD1 or TRBD2 may fit D (5 bases each). V was pared by 2 bases and J by 1 base, with 11 bases between. The CDR3 runs to 15 residues. Looked up from germline, CDR1 is KGHSH and CDR2 is LQKENI. The CDR3 protein is CASSPRAGTQETQYF. For the CDR3, the DNA is TGTGCCAGCTCACCAAGGGCAGGGACCCAAGAGACCCAGTACTTC.

This chain links TRBV6-5 with TRBJ2-5; D is perhaps TRBD2 (6 bases). CDR3 length: 13 residues. V lost 3 bases and J 1 base, leaving 6 bases between the germline ends. Per germline, CDR1 MNHEY and CDR2 SVGAGI. CDR3 protein: CASSYSGQETQYF. The CDR3 DNA is TGTGCCAGCAGTTATAGCGGCCAAGAGACCCAGTACTTC.

As for this clone: It is likely a read error: a sequence one base away is far more abundant. The V gene is TRBV6-1, the J gene TRBJ1-2; D unresolved. Germline CDR1 is MNHNS and CDR2 is SASEGT. This CDR3 comprises 15 residues. CDR3 coding DNA: TGTACCAGCAGTGAAGCATCGACCGGCGGGTATGGCTACACCTTC. Its translation: CTSSEASTGGYGYTF.

V is TRBV7-8 and J is TRBJ1-1, with D possibly being TRBD1 (5 bases). Germline V lookup: CDR1 SGHVS, CDR2 FQNEAQ. V shed 3 bases and J shed 1 base, with 12 bases lying between them. The CDR3 length is 15 residues. CDR3 amino acids: CASSLRGGRNTEAFF. The CDR3 bases are TGTGCCAGCAGCTTGAGGGGCGGTCGGAACACTGAAGCTTTCTTT.

The V and J genes are TRBV7-2 and TRBJ2-7; D is undetermined. This CDR3 is 14 amino acids long. With 3 bases removed from V and 0 bases from J, the gap between germline ends came to 9 bases. Germline loops: CDR1 SGHTA, CDR2 FQGNSA. The CDR3 nucleotides read TGTGCCAGCAGCTTCTCCCCTAGCTCCTACGAGCAGTACTTC. This gives the protein CASSFSPSSYEQYF.

The chain has TRBV2 and TRBJ1-2; weak D call: TRBD1 (5 bases). The CDR3 is 13 amino acids. V was shortened by 4 bases and J by 5 bases, with 11 bases between the two germline ends. Germline V CDR1 and CDR2: SNHLY, FYNNEI. The CDR3 protein is CASSGGSGYGYTF. The CDR3 coding sequence is TGTGCCAGCAGTGGGGGGTCAGGGTATGGCTACACCTTC.

V gene TRBV7-9 combines with J gene TRBJ2-1, with a weak D call TRBD2 (5 bases). V was trimmed by 2 bases and J by 3 bases, leaving 11 bases between them. This CDR3 contains 15 residues. Germline V gives CDR1 SEHNR, CDR2 FQNEAQ (reference sequence). For the CDR3, the DNA is TGTGCCAGCAGCTTACGACCGGGGAGCTACAATGAGCAGTTCTTC. Protein sequence: CASSLRPGSYNEQFF.

This clone was seen more than once but under ten times. This chain joins TRBV29-1 and TRBJ2-3; 8 nucleotides align to TRBD2. V was clipped by 1 base and J by 5 bases; unmatched bases: 8. Germline lookup yields CDR1 SQVTM and CDR2 ANQGSEA. The CDR3 totals 15 residues. CDR3: CSVEGVAGKVDTQYF. In DNA form, the CDR3 reads TGCAGCGTTGAAGGAGTAGCGGGAAAGGTAGATACGCAGTATTTT.

This clone was observed a handful of times. V is TRBV7-6 and J is TRBJ2-3; 7 bases agree with TRBD1. The CDR3 covers 16 residues. The trim removed 4 bases at V and 1 base at J, leaving 8 bases unmatched. CDR1 and CDR2 from the germline V gene are SGHVS and FNYEAQ. CDR3: CASSSLTGKGTDTQYF. The CDR3 region has the DNA TGTGCCAGCAGCTCGTTGACAGGGAAGGGCACAGATACGCAGTATTTT.

The J gene is TRBJ2-7, the V gene TRBV5-6; D ambiguous. V shed 0 bases and J shed 1 base, with 5 bases lying between them. This CDR3 has 13 residues. From germline, CDR1 is SGHDT and CDR2 YYEEEE. CDR3 residues: CASSLDNSYEQYF. CDR3 bases: TGTGCCAGCAGCTTGGATAATTCCTACGAGCAGTACTTC.

The chain is built from TRBV9 and TRBJ2-1; weak D call: TRBD1 (5 bases). The V gene's germline CDR1 is SGDLS and CDR2 YYNGEE. This CDR3 has 13 amino acids. V lost 3 bases, J lost 4 bases, and 8 bases lay in between. CDR3 bases: TGTGCCAGCAGCGAGGGGCGGTACAATGAGCAGTTCTTC. It is translated as CASSEGRYNEQFF.

This clone occurred once. A read error may explain this, as a much larger clone is one base away. The chain links TRBV18 to TRBJ1-3, with D perhaps TRBD1 (5 bases). The CDR3 is made up of 14 amino acids. V was trimmed by 0 bases and J by 5 bases, leaving 8 bases between them. Germline V gene lookup returns CDR1 KGHSH and CDR2 LQKENI. CDR3 amino acids: CASSPPDSRNTIYF. The CDR3 DNA reads as TGTGCCAGCTCACCACCAGACAGCAGAAACACCATATATTTT.

The V gene is TRBV4-2, the J gene TRBJ1-1; TRBD1 is a possible D gene (6 bases). The V and J ends lost 0 bases and 1 base respectively, with 9 bases between them. The CDR3 totals 15 residues. CDR1 and CDR2 (germline): LGHNA, YNFKEQ. CDR3 residues: CASSQDSGENTEAFF. DNA of the CDR3: TGTGCCAGCAGCCAAGACTCAGGGGAGAACACTGAAGCTTTCTTT.

The chain employs TRBV18 and TRBJ1-1; TRBD1 agrees at 8 bases. Germline V gene sequence: CDR1 KGHSH, CDR2 LQKENI. V trimming: 5 bases; J trimming: 6 bases; junction bases outside the gene matches: 11. This CDR3 comprises 15 residues. Here the CDR3 DNA reads TGTGCCAGCTCAATTTACAGGGGGGCCAAGGCTGAAGCTTTCTTT. Encoded protein: CASSIYRGAKAEAFF.

This clone appeared a single time. The V gene is TRBV18, the J gene TRBJ1-2, with 8 bases aligning to TRBD1. The CDR3 is 14 residues long. J lost 5 bases, V lost 0 bases, and 2 bases had no gene match. Germline V lookup: CDR1 KGHSH, CDR2 LQKENI. The CDR3 DNA follows: TGTGCCAGCTCACCACCACAGGGGGGATATGGCTACACCTTC. It encodes CASSPPQGGYGYTF.

This clone was counted a single time. The V gene is TRBV5-1, the J gene TRBJ1-2, with 7 bases lining up with TRBD1. Germline V lookup: CDR1 SGHRS, CDR2 YFSETQ. CDR3 length equals 14 residues. V shed 4 bases, J shed 3 bases, and the junction held 6 bases outside the gene matches. The CDR3 spells CASSPQGLDYGYTF. CDR3 DNA sequence: TGCGCCAGCAGCCCACAGGGGTTGGACTATGGCTACACCTTC.

V is TRBV5-1 and J is TRBJ2-5; D remains ambiguous. V was shortened by 1 base and J by 5 bases, with 9 bases between the two germline ends. This CDR3 is built from 13 residues. Germline V gives CDR1 SGHRS, CDR2 YFSETQ. CDR3 loop: CASSLTSWETQYF. The DNA for the CDR3 is TGCGCCAGCAGCTTGACAAGCTGGGAGACCCAGTACTTC.

Concerning this clone itself: The sample contains more than one DNA sequence encoding this CDR3. The rearrangement uses TRBV4-1 and TRBJ2-1; 7 bases are shared with TRBD2. J gave up 6 bases and V 1 base, and 9 bases lay outside the gene matches. The germline V gene has CDR1 MGHRA and CDR2 YSYEKL. There are 16 residues in the CDR3. This CDR3 is CASSQGLGGSGNEQFF. The CDR3 bases are TGCGCCAGCAGCCAAGGACTGGGCGGGAGCGGCAATGAGCAGTTCTTC.

The chain is built from TRBV5-3 and TRBJ2-1; TRBD2 matches 7 bases. TRBV5-3 is noted as an ORF with a role that remains uncertain. The CDR3 has 15 amino acids. With V trimmed by 7 bases and J by 4 bases, 11 bases remained unmatched. This CDR3 is CARGRESPGYNEQFF. The CDR3, as DNA: TGTGCCAGAGGGCGGGAGTCACCAGGGTACAATGAGCAGTTCTTC.